Shown below are 25 T cell receptor beta chains from a single sample sequenced in a study of cytomegalovirus exposure and HLA in healthy donors (dated by TCRdb to 2017 to 2019). Receptor amplification or capture employed the immunoSEQ multiplex PCR assay. For the multiplex PCR, a mixture combining 60 forward primers for TCR Vbeta segments and 13 reverse primers for TCR Jbeta segments was used. TCRdb took over this immuneACCESS table, retaining in-frame rearrangements with V and J assigned. Such tables are incomplete; in checked studies, under half of the missing clones stem from an unresolved V gene, and the remainder is unexplained. The sample yields approximately 130,000 clones; 70% to 85% were counted once. The ten biggest clones cover 1.5% to 2% of the sample. The sequencing sample was made of PBMCs. The source is a boy between 10 and 17 years old in good health and CMV-seronegative.

This clone has only one observation. The chain employs TRBV30 and TRBJ2-1, with TRBD1 as a possible D gene (7 bases). Germline loops: CDR1 GTSNPN, CDR2 SVGIG (reference sequence). V was shortened by 4 bases and J by 6 bases, with 16 bases between the two germline ends. There are 14 residues in the CDR3. The DNA of the CDR3 is TGTGCCTGGAATGTCTACAGGGGAGGCAATGAGCAGTTCTTC. Its protein product is CAWNVYRGGNEQFF.

This clone has just one count. The rearrangement uses TRBV6-1 and TRBJ1-1, with a possible D match to TRBD1 (5 bases). CDR3 length: 17 amino acids. Germline assignment: CDR1 MNHNS and CDR2 SASEGT. V was shortened by 3 bases and J by 5 bases, with 22 bases between the two germline ends. The CDR3 DNA reads TGTGCCAGCAGTGACCGAAGCCTGGGTTACAGGTGGACTGAAGCTTTCTTT. Its translation: CASSDRSLGYRWTEAFF.

The chain joins TRBV5-1 to TRBJ2-2; no reliable D call. Germline V gives CDR1 SGHRS, CDR2 YFSETQ. V was trimmed by 0 bases and J by 6 bases, leaving 3 bases between them. This CDR3 has 12 residues. The CDR3 spells CASSLAAGELFF. The CDR3 bases are TGCGCCAGCAGCTTGGCAGCCGGGGAGCTGTTTTTT.

The genes are TRBV14 and TRBJ1-1; D gene unclear. CDR3 length: 14 amino acids. V was clipped by 1 base and J by 1 base, with 7 bases between them. Germline CDR1 and CDR2: SGHDN and FVKESK. The CDR3 spells CASSQVPKNTEAFF. CDR3 coding DNA: TGTGCCAGCAGCCAAGTACCTAAGAACACTGAAGCTTTCTTT.

As for this clone: The same CDR3 arises from other DNA sequences in this sample as well. This CDR3 reads CASSLGTGDGYTF. CDR3 DNA: TGCGCCAGCAGCCTCGGGACGGGAGATGGCTACACCTTC. The V and J genes are TRBV5-1 and TRBJ1-2, with D possibly being TRBD1 (5 bases). Deletions cut 4 bases from V and 6 bases from J, with 13 bases between. The V gene's germline CDR1 is SGHRS and CDR2 YFSETQ. There are 13 residues in the CDR3. The variable domain in full, completed from reference TRBV5-1 and TRBJ1-2, reads KAGVTQTPRYLIKTRGQQVTLSCSPISGHRSVSWYQQTPGQGLQFLFEYFSETQRNKGNFPGRFSGRQFSNSRSEMNVSTLELGDSALYLCASSLGTGDGYTFGSGTRLTVV.

V is TRBV4-1 and J is TRBJ2-7; TRBD1 matches 8 bases. This CDR3 has 14 residues. Germline V CDR1 and CDR2: MGHRA, YSYEKL. V was clipped by 0 bases and J by 4 bases; unmatched bases: 2. DNA for the CDR3: TGCGCCAGCAGCCAAGAAACAGGGGGTTACGAGCAGTACTTC. It specifies CASSQETGGYEQYF.

This rearrangement joins TRBV27 to TRBJ2-7, with D possibly matching TRBD1 (6 bases). The V gene lost 5 bases and the J gene lost 1 base, with 9 bases spanning the gap. CDR3 length equals 13 residues. Germline CDR1 and CDR2: MNHEY and SMNVEV (reference sequence). CDR3 sequence (DNA): TGTGCCAGCAGTCTCGGACAGTCCTACGAGCAGTACTTC. Translated: CASSLGQSYEQYF.

The gene calls are TRBV19 and TRBJ1-1; 9 bases map to TRBD1. V lost 3 bases, J lost 5 bases, and 7 bases stayed unmatched. This CDR3 is 15 amino acids long. CDR1 and CDR2 from the germline V gene are LNHDA and SQIVND (reference sequence). CDR3 sequence reads: CASSMMTGGETEAFF. In DNA, the CDR3 is TGTGCCAGTAGTATGATGACAGGGGGAGAAACTGAAGCTTTCTTT.

The chain uses TRBV4-1 and TRBJ2-7; 10 bases agree with TRBD1. The CDR3 consists of 15 residues. Germline lookup yields CDR1 MGHRA and CDR2 YSYEKL. The J segment lost 6 bases and the V segment lost 7 bases, leaving 12 bases of the junction unmatched. This CDR3 reads CASNLGGTGDSEQYF. CDR3 nucleotides: TGCGCCAGCAACTTAGGCGGGACAGGGGATTCCGAGCAGTACTTC.

This chain connects TRBV6-5 to TRBJ1-4; no clear D. Germline-derived CDR1 and CDR2 are MNHEY and SVGAGI. The CDR3 extends over 11 amino acids. The V and J ends lost 4 bases and 8 bases respectively, with 5 bases between them. The CDR3, as DNA: TGTGCCAGCAGTTCGGGGGAAAAACTGTTTTTT. Its protein is CASSSGEKLFF.

J is TRBJ2-3 and V is TRBV4-3; 11 bases are a match to TRBD2. The germline V gene encodes CDR1 LGHNA and CDR2 YSLEER. Trimming at V came to 0 bases and at J to 2 bases, leaving 7 bases not matched to a gene. The CDR3 length is 18 residues. The CDR3 sequence: CASSQDILTSGNTDTQYF. Written as DNA, the CDR3 is TGCGCCAGCAGCCAAGACATACTGACTAGCGGGAACACAGATACGCAGTATTTT.

This clone was counted between two and nine times. The CDR3: CASSQSGGVPSYEQYF. Written as DNA, the CDR3 is TGCGCCAGCAGCCAAAGTGGCGGCGTACCCTCCTACGAGCAGTACTTC. This chain links TRBV4-3 with TRBJ2-7; D remains unclear. The germline V gene has CDR1 LGHNA and CDR2 YSLEER. This CDR3 is built from 16 residues. Between the trimmed V and J ends, which lost 2 bases and 0 bases, there was a span of 14 bases.

The chain joins TRBV2 to TRBJ2-1; 7 nucleotides agree with TRBD2. V lost 5 bases and J lost 6; bases outside the gene matches: 1. The CDR3 consists of 12 residues. The V gene's germline CDR1 is SNHLY and CDR2 FYNNEI. The CDR3: CASSSSGNEQFF. As DNA, the CDR3 is TGTGCCAGCAGTTCTAGCGGCAATGAGCAGTTCTTC.

The V call is TRBV11-3, the J call TRBJ2-2; TRBD1 matches at 11 bases. Germline values: CDR1 SGHNT, CDR2 YENEEA. The CDR3 totals 14 residues. J was trimmed by 7 bases and V by 7 bases; bases with no gene match: 5. CDR3: CASTGQGEDGELFF. The DNA of the CDR3 is TGTGCCAGCACGGGACAGGGGGAAGACGGGGAGCTGTTTTTT.

CDR3 protein: CASSSPRTGSLSYEQYF. The CDR3 DNA is TGTGCCAGCAGTAGCCCTCGTACAGGGTCCCTCTCCTACGAGCAGTACTTC. V and J are TRBV5-4 and TRBJ2-7; a weak D match, TRBD1 (6 bases). Germline V CDR1 and CDR2: SGHNT, YYREEE (reference sequence). Trimming left V 5 bases short and J 0 bases short, with 21 bases between. This CDR3 has 17 residues.

V gene TRBV5-4 combines with J gene TRBJ1-2, with D hard to call. V was shortened by 4 bases and J by 4 bases, with 14 bases between the two germline ends. The CDR3 has 14 residues. Germline CDR1 SGHNT, CDR2 YYREEE (reference sequence). In DNA, the CDR3 is TGTGCCAGCAGCGTTGGACCGGAGGGCTATGGCTACACCTTC. It encodes CASSVGPEGYGYTF.

The CDR3 nucleotides read TGTGCCAGCAGCTCCAATCGGGCCCAGTACTTC. Translation: CASSSNRAQYF. The chain combines TRBV5-4 with TRBJ2-5; D is unresolved. CDR1 and CDR2 from the germline V gene are SGHNT and YYREEE (reference sequence). V lost 3 bases and J 9 bases, leaving 9 bases between the germline ends. The CDR3 loop spans 11 amino acids.

The chain has TRBV30 and TRBJ1-1, with D unclear. This CDR3 has 13 amino acids. CDR1 is GTSNPN, CDR2 SVGIG, per germline (reference sequence). Trimming took 0 bases from V and 5 from J, leaving 10 bases between them. CDR3 region: CAWSVESWTEAFF. The CDR3 DNA reads TGTGCCTGGAGTGTTGAGAGTTGGACTGAAGCTTTCTTT.

V gene TRBV19 combines with J gene TRBJ1-2; 8 positions match TRBD1. CDR3 length: 15 amino acids. V was pared by 6 bases and J by 2 bases, with 8 bases of the junction left unmatched. Germline V gene lookup returns CDR1 LNHDA and CDR2 SQIVND (reference sequence). CDR3 nucleotides: TGTGCCAGTAGCAAGGGGACAGGACTAAACTATGGCTACACCTTC. This gives the protein CASSKGTGLNYGYTF.

The rearrangement uses TRBV6-6 and TRBJ1-2; TRBD1 matches 10 bases. The CDR3 contains 13 residues. The germline CDR1 and CDR2 sequences are MNHNY and SVGAGI (reference sequence). J gave up 8 bases and V 5 bases, and 5 bases lay outside the gene matches. CDR3 protein: CASSPWTGGGYTF. In nucleotides, the CDR3 is TGTGCCAGCAGTCCTTGGACAGGGGGAGGCTACACCTTC.

The V gene is TRBV5-1, the J gene TRBJ2-5, with D possibly matching TRBD2 (5 bases). Germline V gene lookup returns CDR1 SGHRS and CDR2 YFSETQ. V was cut by 4 bases and J by 5 bases, with 15 bases left in between. This CDR3 contains 14 residues. The CDR3 here is CASSVTGFGETQYF. As DNA, the CDR3 is TGCGCCAGCAGCGTAACGGGATTCGGGGAGACCCAGTACTTC.

This chain joins TRBV15 and TRBJ2-1; 9 bases line up with TRBD2. Looked up from germline, CDR1 is LNHNV and CDR2 is YYDKDF (reference sequence). The junction had 18 bases not matched to a gene; V was cut back by 5 bases and J by 7 bases. This CDR3 comprises 18 residues. The CDR3, as DNA: TGTGCCACCAGCGGGCGGGAGATGAGCGGGGGGTCGGGTAATGAGCAGTTCTTC. Its translation is CATSGREMSGGSGNEQFF. Full variable domain (missing parts from reference TRBV15 and TRBJ2-1): DAMVIQNPRYQVTQFGKPVTLSCSQTLNHNVMYWYQQKSSQAPKLLFHYYDKDFNNEADTPDNFQSRRPNTSFCFLDIRSPGLGDTAMYLCATSGREMSGGSGNEQFFGPGTRLTVL.

In this sample, this clone turned up once. The rearrangement uses TRBV19 and TRBJ2-7, with no clear D. From germline, CDR1 is LNHDA and CDR2 SQIVND (reference sequence). Trimming left V 0 bases short and J 3 bases short, with 6 bases between. The CDR3 extends over 13 amino acids. In DNA form, the CDR3 reads TGTGCCAGTAGTATAGAGGCAAGCTACGAGCAGTACTTC. This sequence encodes CASSIEASYEQYF.

This chain joins TRBV2 and TRBJ1-5, with D uncertain. Germline-derived CDR1 and CDR2 are SNHLY and FYNNEI. V lost 5 bases, J lost 2 bases, and 16 bases lay in between. The CDR3 spans 16 residues. CDR3 region: CASSYSRKEGNQPQHF. CDR3 nucleotide sequence: TGTGCCAGCAGTTATTCCCGAAAGGAGGGCAATCAGCCCCAGCATTTT. Using reference TRBV2 and TRBJ1-5 for the parts outside the CDR3, the full variable domain is EPEVTQTPSHQVTQMGQEVILRCVPISNHLYFYWYRQILGQKVEFLVSFYNNEISEKSEIFDDQFSVERPDGSNFTLKIRSTKLEDSAMYFCASSYSRKEGNQPQHFGDGTRLSIL.

The V and J genes are TRBV6-5 and TRBJ1-1; 9 nucleotides match TRBD1. CDR3 length: 15 amino acids. Germline CDR1 and CDR2: MNHEY and SVGAGI. With 4 bases clipped from V and 1 base from J, the junction kept 4 bases outside the gene matches. The CDR3 DNA follows: TGTGCCAGCAGTTCCCCGGGACAGGGGAACACTGAAGCTTTCTTT. Translated, it gives CASSSPGQGNTEAFF.